Shown below are 27 T cell receptor beta chains from a single sample sequenced in a study of blood T cell repertoires in COVID-19. Using immunoSEQ multiplex PCR, the repertoire was profiled, and TCRdb retains in-frame clones only, with some absent. This sample carries about 400,000 clones, about 88% of them seen once, and the ten largest clones take roughly 6.6%. The specimen sequenced was peripheral blood. Receptor source: a woman aged 55-70 years with COVID-19, enrolled during active disease.

This rearrangement joins TRBV19 to TRBJ1-5; D call uncertain. V was trimmed by 9 bases and J by 0 bases, leaving 12 bases between them. The CDR3 spans 14 residues. CDR1 is LNHDA, CDR2 SQIVND, per germline (reference sequence). In DNA form, the CDR3 reads TGTGCCAGGCCCTTGGAGTATAGCAATCAGCCCCAGCATTTT. Translated, it gives CARPLEYSNQPQHF.

The chain employs TRBV18 and TRBJ1-2, with TRBD1 identical over 9 bases. V dropped 0 bases and J dropped 5; count of bases not matched to a gene: 7. Germline CDR1 and CDR2: KGHSH and LQKENI. The CDR3 consists of 16 residues. CDR3 sequence reads: CASSPPSGDRVYGYTF. The DNA of the CDR3 is TGTGCCAGCTCACCACCGTCCGGGGACAGGGTATATGGCTACACCTTC.

The chain is built from TRBV24-1 and TRBJ1-2; 9 bases fit TRBD1. The CDR3 has 12 residues. CDR1 and CDR2 from the germline V gene are KGHDR and SFDVKD. The ends lost 9 bases at V and 7 bases at J; junction bases unmatched: 5. The CDR3, as DNA: TGTGCCACCGTGGGACAGGGTGGTGGCTACACCTTC. Translation gives CATVGQGGGYTF.

The rearrangement links TRBV12-3 or TRBV12-4 to TRBJ1-1; D is perhaps TRBD1 (6 bases). Trimming stripped 4 bases from V and 6 bases from J, with 9 bases between. The CDR3 is 12 amino acids. CDR3 in DNA: TGTGCCAGCAGTTGGTCAGGGGCTGAAGCTTTCTTT. This gives the protein CASSWSGAEAFF.

This clone has just a few counts. The chain has TRBV5-6 and TRBJ1-1, with TRBD1 identical over 7 bases. This CDR3 spans 15 amino acids. Per the germline V gene, CDR1 is SGHDT and CDR2 is YYEEEE. The V gene end was trimmed by 3 bases and the J gene end by 2 bases; junction bases not matched to a gene: 7. Written as DNA, the CDR3 is TGTGCCAGCAGCTCCCTGACAGGGATTAACACTGAAGCTTTCTTT. It is translated as CASSSLTGINTEAFF.

This chain uses TRBV24-1 with TRBJ2-1; weak D call: TRBD2 (5 bases). V gave up 4 bases and J gave up 11 bases, with 17 bases separating them. The CDR3 length is 14 residues. Germline CDR1 and CDR2: KGHDR and SFDVKD. The CDR3 loop is CATSDPEGSPKQFF. Here the CDR3 DNA reads TGTGCCACCAGTGACCCTGAGGGCAGCCCAAAGCAGTTCTTC.

The rearrangement links TRBV18 to TRBJ1-3; D may be TRBD1 (6 bases). This CDR3 contains 15 residues. Trimming removed 8 bases at V and 4 bases at J, with 18 bases between. Germline CDR1 is KGHSH and CDR2 is LQKENI. CDR3 nucleotides: TGTGCCAGCCTGCTTTCCCCAGGGGTCGGAAACACCATATATTTT. Its protein product is CASLLSPGVGNTIYF.

This CDR3 is CASRPWTGSTDTQYF. In nucleotides, the CDR3 is TGTGCCAGCAGGCCTTGGACAGGGAGCACAGATACGCAGTATTTT. This chain uses TRBV6-2 or TRBV6-3 with TRBJ2-3, with TRBD1 identical over 8 bases. In germline, CDR1 is MNHEY, CDR2 SVGEGT. J was trimmed by 0 bases and V by 6 bases; bases with no gene match: 5. CDR3 size: 15 residues.

The V and J genes are TRBV2 and TRBJ2-3; TRBD1 is a possible D gene (5 bases). This CDR3 is 14 amino acids long. Trimming took 8 bases from V and 2 from J, leaving 14 bases between them. CDR1 SNHLY and CDR2 FYNNEI come from the germline V gene. The CDR3 nucleotides read TGTGCCAGCGTCCCGAGACAGACCACAGATACGCAGTATTTT. This codes for CASVPRQTTDTQYF.

The gene calls are TRBV27 and TRBJ2-7, with 9 bases matching TRBD2. The CDR3 runs to 18 residues. J gave up 4 bases and V 7 bases, and 20 bases lay outside the gene matches. CDR1 and CDR2 from the germline V gene are MNHEY and SMNVEV (reference sequence). This CDR3 is CASTPLSGGTTKGYEQYF. DNA for the CDR3: TGTGCCAGCACCCCCTTAAGCGGGGGGACTACTAAGGGTTACGAGCAGTACTTC.

The genes are TRBV2 and TRBJ1-1, with 10 bases aligning to TRBD1. The CDR3 has 16 amino acids. Germline values: CDR1 SNHLY, CDR2 FYNNEI. The ends lost 7 bases at V and 4 bases at J; junction bases unmatched: 12. CDR3 sequence: CASKTGTGALGTEAFF. The CDR3 DNA is TGTGCCAGCAAAACCGGGACAGGGGCCCTGGGCACTGAAGCTTTCTTT.

V usage is TRBV5-1 and J usage is TRBJ2-4, with D maybe TRBD2 (5 bases). The germline V and J ends were trimmed by 0 bases and 7 bases, with 11 bases remaining between them. The germline V gene encodes CDR1 SGHRS and CDR2 YFSETQ. The CDR3 is 14 residues long. The CDR3 is CASSLGVVANIQYF. The CDR3 DNA reads as TGCGCCAGCAGCTTGGGGGTTGTAGCGAACATTCAGTACTTC.

The chain joins TRBV15 to TRBJ2-3; D possibly corresponds to TRBD1 (7 bases). The germline V gene encodes CDR1 LNHNV and CDR2 YYDKDF (reference sequence). This CDR3 is 19 amino acids long. V shed 0 bases and J shed 0 bases, with 19 bases lying between them. CDR3 nucleotides: TGTGCCACCAGCAGAGATAGCCTAGGAGGGGGCGAAAGCACAGATACGCAGTATTTT. The encoded protein is CATSRDSLGGGESTDTQYF.

The genes are TRBV5-1 and TRBJ1-6; a possible D gene is TRBD1 (6 bases). The CDR3 spans 15 residues. V was cut by 0 bases and J by 6 bases, with 10 bases left in between. Germline lookup yields CDR1 SGHRS and CDR2 YFSETQ. The CDR3 sequence is CASSLGRGGNSPLHF. The CDR3 DNA is TGCGCCAGCAGCTTGGGCAGGGGTGGTAATTCACCCCTCCACTTT.

This clone was counted a few times. This sequence joins TRBV28 and TRBJ2-5; D not certain. Trimming removed 5 bases at V and 2 bases at J, with 6 bases between. From germline, CDR1 is MDHEN and CDR2 SYDVKM. This CDR3 is built from 12 residues. The CDR3 DNA sequence: TGTGCCAGCAGTGAGTTTCAAGAGACCCAGTACTTC. Translating gives CASSEFQETQYF.

The V call is TRBV29-1, the J call TRBJ1-2; D uncertain. CDR1 and CDR2 from the germline V gene are SQVTM and ANQGSEA. Trimming left V 6 bases short and J 7 bases short, with 6 bases between. The CDR3 is 9 residues long. The CDR3 protein is CSVRSGYTF. For the CDR3, the DNA is TGCAGCGTGAGGAGTGGCTACACCTTC.

V is TRBV11-2 and J is TRBJ2-2, with TRBD2 matching 8 bases. Per germline, CDR1 SGHAT and CDR2 FQNNGV. The CDR3 is made up of 14 amino acids. The V segment lost 8 bases and the J segment 4 bases; nucleotides outside the gene matches: 6. CDR3 DNA sequence: TGTGCCAGCGGGCGGGGGGTTGTCACCGGGGAGCTGTTTTTT. This gives the protein CASGRGVVTGELFF.

This chain uses TRBV5-1 with TRBJ2-1; tentatively, D is TRBD2 (6 bases). The ends were cut back, 6 bases at V and 3 bases at J, with 13 bases in the middle. Germline V gives CDR1 SGHRS, CDR2 YFSETQ. The CDR3 runs to 14 residues. The CDR3 sequence is CASKLALGYNEQFF. The CDR3 region has the DNA TGCGCCAGCAAACTAGCATTGGGCTACAATGAGCAGTTCTTC.

V is TRBV7-3 and J is TRBJ1-5, with 7 bases that match TRBD1. J lost 7 bases, V lost 2 bases, and 5 bases had no gene match. Germline CDR1 reads SGHTA; CDR2 reads FQGTGA. The CDR3 runs 14 residues. Here the CDR3 DNA reads TGTGCCAGCAGCTTAGGGCAGGGGGTCCAGCCCCAGCATTTT. It translates to CASSLGQGVQPQHF.

This clone was detected only a few times. The rearrangement uses TRBV5-1 and TRBJ1-1; perhaps TRBD1 as D (6 bases). CDR3 length: 15 residues. Germline CDR1 and CDR2: SGHRS and YFSETQ. Trimming cost V 4 bases and J 1 base, with 14 bases left between them. In nucleotides, the CDR3 is TGCGCCAGCAGCCCTCAACAGGGACCGAACACTGAAGCTTTCTTT. It translates to CASSPQQGPNTEAFF.

The CDR3 DNA reads TGTGCCAGCAGTGCGGATCTTGGGGGGTTGGAGCAGTACTTC. It codes for CASSADLGGLEQYF. The chain couples TRBV28 to TRBJ2-7; D is possibly TRBD2 (6 bases). The CDR3 totals 14 residues. CDR1 and CDR2 (germline): MDHEN, SYDVKM. Trimming took off 5 bases at V and 7 bases at J, with 18 bases between the two ends.

This sequence joins TRBV12-2 and TRBJ2-5; the listed D gene, TRBD2, was not tested against the DNA. TRBV12-2 represents a pseudogene. CDR3 length: 22 amino acids. CDR3 residues: CASRLAKGPLAGGPFLRETQYF. CDR3 nucleotides: TGTGCAAGTCGCTTAGCGAAGGGCCCTTTAGCGGGGGGCCCTTTTCTTCGGGAGACCCAGTACTTC.

This clone was counted a single time. This rearrangement joins TRBV18 to TRBJ1-5; maybe TRBD1 (5 bases). The CDR3 loop spans 13 amino acids. Deletions cut 3 bases from V and 9 bases from J, with 12 bases between. Germline V CDR1 and CDR2: KGHSH, LQKENI. The chain's CDR3 is CASSPTDIAPQHF. The CDR3 DNA reads TGTGCCAGCTCACCCACGGACATTGCGCCCCAGCATTTT.

The chain couples TRBV29-1 to TRBJ1-3; the D is unclear. CDR3 length: 13 amino acids. From germline, CDR1 is SQVTM and CDR2 ANQGSEA. CDR3 residues: CATQQSSGNTIYF. The CDR3 DNA reads as TGCGCGACGCAACAGAGCTCTGGAAACACCATATATTTT.

The chain carries TRBV5-4 and TRBJ2-3; tentative D call: TRBD1 (5 bases). This CDR3 has 14 residues. V lost 4 bases, J lost 1 base, and 10 bases lay in between. The V gene's germline CDR1 is SGHNT and CDR2 YYREEE (reference sequence). The chain's CDR3 is CASSPGQGTDTQYF. The CDR3 DNA reads as TGTGCCAGCAGCCCCGGACAAGGCACAGATACGCAGTATTTT.

This rearrangement joins TRBV9 to TRBJ2-1; 7 bases agree with TRBD1. Germline V gives CDR1 SGDLS, CDR2 YYNGEE. The CDR3 runs to 15 residues. V shed 0 bases and J 2 bases; nucleotides not matched to a gene: 2. CDR3 coding DNA: TGTGCCAGCAGCGTAGAGGGGGCCCCCTACAATGAGCAGTTCTTC. Protein sequence: CASSVEGAPYNEQFF.

The chain recombines TRBV9 with TRBJ1-1, with TRBD1 matching 9 bases. The V gene's germline CDR1 is SGDLS and CDR2 YYNGEE. CDR3 length: 15 residues. Trimming removed 2 bases from V and 7 bases from J; junction bases left unmatched: 9. The CDR3 DNA follows: TGTGCCAGCAGCGTGGGAACCGGGACAGGGCATGAAGCTTTCTTT. Protein sequence: CASSVGTGTGHEAFF.